The present entry profiles one T cell receptor beta chain with its context. Its target is not known. The record originates from a study of graft-versus-host responses after intestinal transplantation. Study overall: Multivisceral, liver-intestinal, or isolated intestinal grafts were transplanted into recipients. Notes on the study in general: There was an association between peak levels of circulating GvH clones and early post-transplant HvG declines.

Sequencing used immunoSEQ multiplex PCR; TCRdb keeps in-frame clones, though not all of them. The data hold tens of thousands of clones, with about 92% observed a single time. The CDR3 is made up of 16 amino acids. The V and J ends lost 3 bases and 0 bases respectively, with 12 bases between them. Germline CDR1 ENHRY, CDR2 SYGVKD. The specimen was PBMCs, collected 98 days after intestinal transplantation. V and J are TRBV10-3 and TRBJ1-3; TRBD1 is a possible D gene (5 bases). This clonotype originated in a human patient who received an intestinal transplant, so some T cells may come from the graft donor. In DNA, the CDR3 is TGTGCCATCAGTGAAGGGGTTGTTGGCTCTGGAAACACCATATATTTT. Its translation: CAISEGVVGSGNTIYF.